This TCR beta chain was identified during a study of blood T cell repertoires in COVID-19. For the study at large: The origin of the acute and convalescent COVID-19 samples was the United States, Italy and Spain. PBMCs, B-cell-depleted T cells, or T cells provided the cDNA or gDNA that made up the material.

In the original processing: It was from reference gene primer amplification that nucleated cell counts were estimated. Profiling relied on immunoSEQ multiplex PCR, and the TCRdb table lists in-frame clones only, not all of them. That table furnishes V, J and clone size, whereas the DNA furnished D and trimming. Among around 190,000 clones listed, around 86% were seen once. V was clipped by 5 bases and J by 3 bases; unmatched bases: 6. Germline V lookup: CDR1 MNHEY, CDR2 SVGEGT. This CDR3 comprises 15 residues. This rearrangement joins TRBV6-2 or TRBV6-3 to TRBJ1-4; 7 bases agree with TRBD1. The clonotype originates from a man aged 45-60 years with active or convalescent COVID-19. Sequencing was done on a sample of peripheral blood. The CDR3, as DNA: TGTGCCAGCAGTCTCGACAGGGCGTCTAATGAAAAACTGTTTTTT. The encoded protein is CASSLDRASNEKLFF.